This TCR beta chain originates from a study of cytomegalovirus exposure and HLA in healthy donors. Study observations and caveats: Excluded: some indistinguishable V segments such as TRBV6-2 and TRBV6-3. Most TCRs appeared rarely, but some public TCRs recurred in many donors.

Comments on this clone: Its antigen is as yet unknown. Within the sample, other DNA sequences also encode this same CDR3.

Nominally healthy donors provided the samples, though records likely missed some immune exposures. The primer mix had 60 Vbeta and 13 Jbeta primers. Profiling relied on immunoSEQ multiplex PCR, and the TCRdb table lists in-frame clones only, not all of them. This repertoire includes approximately 79,000 clones. The germline V gene has CDR1 MNHNS and CDR2 SASEGT. CDR3 length: 15 residues. Trimming at V came to 3 bases and at J to 5 bases, leaving 9 bases not matched to a gene. The chain combines TRBV6-1 with TRBJ1-1, with 7 bases matching TRBD1. Source material: PBMCs. The TCR originated in a boy younger than 18 in good health and CMV-seronegative. CDR3 coding DNA: TGTGCCAGCAGTGACACGACAGGGCCAGGGACTGAAGCTTTCTTT. Residues: CASSDTTGPGTEAFF.